This entry lists 5 T cell receptor beta chains sequenced from one sample in a study of control samples from healthy donors and cancer patients. The assay was immunoSEQ multiplex PCR, and TCRdb's table has in-frame clones only and misses some. The data show 400,000 to 500,000 clones, with around nine tenths seen just once and more than 6% held by the top ten. The sequenced material came from PBMCs. Source of these receptors: a man between 35 and 55 years old with head and neck cancer.

The chain is built from TRBV6-6 and TRBJ1-6; unclear D gene. The V gene's germline CDR1 is MNHNY and CDR2 SVGAGI (reference sequence). This CDR3 spans 12 amino acids. Deletions cut 5 bases from V and 17 bases from J, with 16 bases between. CDR3 in amino acids: CASSDTKLSFHF. The DNA of the CDR3 is TGTGCCAGCAGTGACACAAAGCTTTCCTTCCACTTT.

This sequence joins TRBV19 and TRBJ2-2; no definite D call. Trimming took off 5 bases at V and 1 base at J, with 8 bases between the two ends. CDR1 is LNHDA, CDR2 SQIVND, per germline (reference sequence). The CDR3 spans 14 residues. CDR3 protein: CASSVSRNTGELFF. CDR3 coding DNA: TGTGCCAGTAGTGTTTCCCGGAACACCGGGGAGCTGTTTTTT.

The V call is TRBV9, the J call TRBJ1-1; D ambiguous. Germline assignment: CDR1 SGDLS and CDR2 YYNGEE. The V end lost 0 bases, the J end lost 3 bases, and 6 bases lay between the germline ends. CDR3 length: 13 amino acids. The CDR3 here is CASSVASDTEAFF. In DNA form, the CDR3 reads TGTGCCAGCAGCGTAGCTTCGGACACTGAAGCTTTCTTT.

The chain has TRBV6-5 and TRBJ2-3; D gene uncertain. This CDR3 is 12 amino acids long. Trimming left V 5 bases short and J 3 bases short, with 6 bases between. The V gene's germline CDR1 is MNHEY and CDR2 SVGAGI. CDR3 amino acids: CASSHPTDTQYF. CDR3 nucleotides: TGTGCCAGCAGTCATCCTACAGATACGCAGTATTTT.

This clone was counted a single time. The chain links TRBV27 to TRBJ2-2; D unclear. The CDR3 is 15 residues long. Trimming removed 10 bases at V and 1 base at J, with 16 bases between. Germline V gene lookup returns CDR1 MNHEY and CDR2 SMNVEV (reference sequence). The CDR3 DNA follows: TGTGCCACCCTTAAGGGCAGCTTGAACACCGGGGAGCTGTTTTTT. Protein product: CATLKGSLNTGELFF.